Sequencing of this TCR beta chain was carried out in a study of T cell responses to AZD1222 COVID-19 vaccine. Worth noting for this clone: Antigen: not known.

The table came from immunoSEQ multiplex PCR; TCRdb's copy has only in-frame clones and leaves some out. The repertoire holds over 75,000 clones, with 70% to 90% as singletons. Second doses that came at about 4 or about 12 weeks were put together. Study-level findings and limits: The peak T cell response came first, and repertoires were sampled only after it. Seropositive AZD1222 recipients at baseline numbered only five or six. Spike-specific TCR repertoires showed rising breadth and depth after two AZD1222 doses.

The CDR3 length is 16 residues. Trimming shortened V by 3 bases and J by 1 base, and 15 bases separated the two germline ends. Germline CDR1 LNHDA, CDR2 SQIVND (reference sequence). The source material was peripheral blood, sampled 28 days after the second AZD1222 dose. The TCR comes from an adult who received the AZD1222 COVID-19 vaccine. This chain joins TRBV19 and TRBJ1-2, with D unclear. The chain's CDR3 is CASSIVAGENNYGYTF. Written as DNA, the CDR3 is TGTGCCAGTAGTATCGTTGCAGGAGAGAATAACTATGGCTACACCTTC. The full variable domain, its missing parts supplied by reference TRBV19 and TRBJ1-2, is DGGITQSPKYLFRKEGQNVTLSCEQNLNHDAMYWYRQDPGQGLRLIYYSQIVNDFQKGDIAEGYSVSREKKESFPLTVTSAQKNPTAFYLCASSIVAGENNYGYTFGSGTRLTVV.